Sequencing of this TCR beta chain was carried out in a study of blood T cell repertoires in COVID-19 (dated by TCRdb to the early 2020s). Concerning the study at large: Collaborator samples came from the United States, Italy and Spain and covered acute and convalescent phases of COVID-19. Samples came from the ongoing ImmuneRACE study (first 160 participants) plus 1,254 subjects from 6 global collaborators. A de-identified subject ID, COVID-19 status, age in years and sex were almost always included in the sample metadata. The dataset comprised deeply sampled blood TCRbeta repertoires from subjects exposed to, actively infected with, or recovered from COVID-19. Where available, HLA class I and class II types were obtained from metadata supplied by the sample provider rather than from assay-based typing. The repertoires were released in a freely available public database meant as a resource for research on the immune response to SARS-CoV-2. The material from the prospective study consisted of cDNA or gDNA derived from T cells, B-cell-depleted T cells, or PBMCs. What the authors observed across the whole study: The amount of clinical and demographic metadata varied by source and participant and was provided uncurated.

The collaborating institutions used their own protocols to collect whole blood in K2EDTA tubes. For TCRbeta analysis, collaborators shipped samples as frozen whole blood, isolated PBMCs, or DNA extracted from either of those sample types. CDR1 MDHEN and CDR2 SYDVKM are derived from the germline V gene. V was cut back by 6 bases and J by 4 bases, leaving a gap of 18 bases between them. Spanning cysteine to phenylalanine, the CDR3 consists of 15 amino acids. Solely the CDR3 DNA is kept, with 45 bases framed from the first base. Of note for this clone: Its antigen is unknown. No much larger clone is present one base from it, and per-base qualities are unavailable.

The immunoSEQ Assay, a bias-controlled multiplex PCR, was used to amplify TCRbeta CDR3 regions from genomic DNA. Regarding the original processing steps: Nucleated cell counts per sample were estimated from amplification of reference gene primers within the assay. Sequence reads were collapsed and filtered to measure the absolute abundance of every unique TCRbeta CDR3 rearrangement. Productive Simpson clonality was computed per sample as the square root of Simpson's diversity index over productive rearrangements. TCRdb took over this immuneACCESS table, retaining in-frame rearrangements with V and J assigned. Such tables are incomplete; in checked studies, under half of the missing clones stem from an unresolved V gene, and the remainder is unexplained. That table gives V, J and clone size, and the DNA gave D and trimming. Within this sample are 150,000 to 200,000 clones, with around 90% of them counted one time only. 2.7% of the sample is in the top ten clones.

Material for sequencing was peripheral blood. Here the chain combines TRBV28 and TRBJ1-2; perhaps TRBD1 is the D gene, with 5 bases matching. This sequence was found in a man aged 40-50 years with active or convalescent COVID-19. The nucleotides are TGTGCCAGCAGCCTCGGCACCCAGGGCGGCTATGGCTACACCTTC. This yields the protein CASSLGTQGGYGYTF.